This is a list of T cell receptor beta chains from one sample in a study of blood T cells in healthy people across ages. TCRdb used MiXCR to reprocess the 5' RACE reads, holding one entry per CDR3 protein. The repertoire holds 900,000 to 950,000 distinct CDR3 sequences, with about 27% as singletons. Separately, the same data were catalogued under a study of T cells of mothers and their children.

The sequenced sample consisted of blood. The receptors were sampled from a middle-aged woman in good health. Both conserved end residues are part of each CDR3. D genes are given only for firm matches. Not all rows give a size; the values are once, few, many and, for expanded clones, a class.

j_call d_call clone_size v_call cdr3_aa cdr3_nt
TRBJ2-7 - few TRBV9 CASSVDSEPYEQYF TGTGCCAGCAGCGTAGATTCTGAACCCTACGAGCAGTACTTC
TRBJ2-5 - - TRBV7-7 CASSLDRAGTQYF TGTGCTAGCAGCCTCGACCGGGCGGGGACCCAGTACTTC
TRBJ1-5 - - TRBV5-1 CASSLKGDGNQPQHF TGCGCCAGCAGCTTGAAGGGAGACGGCAATCAGCCCCAGCATTTT
TRBJ2-7 - - TRBV4-3 CASSQEWADSTYEQYF TGCGCCAGCAGCCAAGAGTGGGCCGACAGTACCTACGAGCAGTACTTC
TRBJ2-1 TRBD2 many TRBV2 CASSEVREGGRSYNEQFF TGTGCCAGCAGTGAAGTTAGGGAGGGCGGCCGCTCCTACAATGAGCAGTTCTTC
TRBJ2-7 - - TRBV6-6 CAGSLGISYEQYF TGTGCCGGCAGTTTGGGAATCTCCTACGAGCAGTACTTC
TRBJ1-2 - few TRBV5-1 CASRAGNYGYTF TGCGCCAGCAGGGCAGGGAACTATGGCTACACCTTC
TRBJ1-6 TRBD1 - TRBV20-1 CSASRDRDNSPLHF TGCAGTGCTTCACGGGACAGGGACAATTCACCCCTCCACTTT
TRBJ1-4 - - TRBV20-1 CSAQNNEKLFF TGCAGTGCTCAGAATAATGAAAAACTGTTTTTT
TRBJ2-7 - - TRBV20-1 CSAPDNQGSNEQYF TGCAGTGCCCCGGACAACCAGGGATCCAACGAGCAGTACTTC
TRBJ2-7 - few TRBV7-9 CASGPLYEQYF TGTGCCAGCGGACCCCTCTACGAGCAGTACTTC
TRBJ2-7 - medium-sized TRBV7-9 CASSPYWGIGSYEQYF TGTGCCAGCAGCCCCTATTGGGGGATCGGGTCCTACGAGCAGTACTTC
TRBJ2-3 - few TRBV20-1 CSARPPSTDTQYF TGCAGTGCTAGACCCCCTAGCACAGATACGCAGTATTTT
TRBJ2-7 - - TRBV4-2 CASSQDGETGTPPYNEQYF TGTGCCAGCAGCCAAGATGGGGAAACCGGGACACCACCCTACAATGAGCAGTACTTC
TRBJ1-4 - - TRBV7-9 CASKSEGDEKLFF TGTGCCAGCAAGTCAGAGGGGGACGAAAAACTGTTTTTT
TRBJ2-3 TRBD1 many TRBV20-1 CSAWTGLADTQYF TGCAGTGCTTGGACAGGTCTGGCAGATACGCAGTATTTT
TRBJ2-7 - many TRBV19 CASSSTGISYEQYF TGTGCCAGCAGCTCAACAGGGATTTCTTACGAGCAGTACTTC
TRBJ2-5 - many TRBV7-2 CASSLDLLETQYF TGTGCCAGCAGCTTAGACCTCTTAGAGACCCAGTACTTC
TRBJ2-4 - - TRBV2 CASRDDQNIQYF TGTGCCAGCAGAGACGACCAGAACATTCAGTACTTC
TRBJ2-7 - - TRBV18 CASSPPKGISSYEQYF TGTGCCAGCTCACCACCGAAGGGGATAAGCTCCTACGAGCAGTACTTC
TRBJ2-3 TRBD2 - TRBV7-7 CASSFTHSPGGNTQYF TGTGCTAGCAGCTTTACGCATTCTCCGGGAGGGAATACGCAGTATTTT
TRBJ2-5 - - TRBV4-1 CASSQGAEQHF TGCGCCAGCAGCCAGGGCGCCGAGCAGCACTTC
TRBJ2-5 - many TRBV20-1 CSASEETQYF TGCAGTGCTAGTGAAGAGACCCAGTACTTC
TRBJ2-1 TRBD2 many TRBV9 CASSVETSGGSFNEQFF TGTGCCAGCAGCGTAGAAACTAGCGGGGGCAGTTTCAATGAGCAGTTCTTC
TRBJ1-6 - - TRBV5-5 CASSLDPSYNSPLHF TGTGCCAGCAGCTTGGACCCATCCTATAATTCACCCCTCCACTTT
TRBJ2-7 - few TRBV27 CASSFLAGSGYYEQYF TGTGCCAGCAGTTTCTTGGCGGGAAGCGGTTACTACGAGCAGTACTTC
TRBJ1-3 TRBD1 few TRBV28 CASSIATGAGNTIYF TGTGCCAGCAGTATAGCCACAGGGGCTGGAAACACCATATATTTT
TRBJ1-4 - - TRBV12-3/TRBV12-4 CASSFYGGQSNEKLFF TGTGCCAGCAGTTTTTACGGGGGGCAAAGTAATGAAAAACTGTTTTTT
TRBJ2-2 - many TRBV12-3/TRBV12-4 CASSFWDTGELFF TGTGCCAGCAGTTTTTGGGACACCGGGGAGCTGTTTTTT
TRBJ2-5 - - TRBV5-5 CASSSRGRDQETQYF TGTGCCAGCAGCTCGAGGGGGAGGGACCAAGAGACCCAGTACTTC
TRBJ2-3 - few TRBV28 CASSSPRGADTQYF TGTGCCAGCAGTTCTCCAAGGGGAGCAGATACGCAGTATTTT
TRBJ1-2 TRBD1 many TRBV4-1 CASSQPGQGPLTNYGYTF TGCGCCAGCAGCCAACCGGGACAGGGGCCCCTTACTAACTATGGTTACACCTTC
TRBJ1-6 - - TRBV6-2/TRBV6-3 CASSYRSNSPLHF TGTGCCAGCAGTTACCGCAGTAATTCACCCCTCCACTTT
TRBJ1-2 - few TRBV12-1 CASSFGSLPGKKDNYGYTF TGTGCCAGCAGCTTTGGGTCTCTACCGGGCAAAAAGGACAACTATGGCTACACCTTC
TRBJ1-2 TRBD1 - TRBV27 CASSTVGTGGAGYTF TGTGCCAGCAGCACCGTCGGGACAGGGGGCGCGGGCTACACCTTC
TRBJ2-3 - - TRBV20-1 CSASEGADTQYF TGCAGTGCTAGCGAGGGTGCAGATACGCAGTATTTT
TRBJ2-3 - - TRBV28 CASSPGTGSADTQYF TGTGCCAGCAGTCCCGGGACGGGTAGCGCAGATACGCAGTATTTT
TRBJ2-3 TRBD2 few TRBV6-1 CASSRLAGGIDTQYF TGTGCCAGCAGTAGACTAGCGGGGGGGATAGATACGCAGTATTTT
TRBJ1-1 TRBD1 few TRBV3-1 CASSQGSGGTEAFF TGTGCCAGCAGCCAAGGTTCAGGGGGCACTGAAGCTTTCTTT
TRBJ2-7 - few TRBV7-8 CASSPLWERWSYEQYF TGTGCCAGCAGCCCCCTATGGGAACGGTGGTCCTACGAGCAGTACTTC
TRBJ2-3 TRBD2 many TRBV7-3 CASSLLAGGQSDTQYF TGTGCCAGCAGCTTACTAGCGGGGGGGCAGTCAGATACGCAGTATTTT
TRBJ2-6 TRBD2 - TRBV7-2 CASNSGGANVRTF TGTGCCAGCAACTCGGGAGGGGCCAACGTCCGGACTTTC
TRBJ1-3 - - TRBV24-1 CATSESPGGALGNTIYF TGTGCCACCAGTGAAAGCCCTGGGGGCGCGTTGGGAAACACCATATATTTT
TRBJ1-4 - few TRBV4-3 CASSQSTNNEKLFF TGCGCCAGCAGCCAGTCAACAAATAATGAAAAACTGTTTTTT
TRBJ2-7 TRBD1 many TRBV27 CASSPGQGFHEQYF TGTGCCAGCAGCCCGGGACAGGGGTTTCACGAGCAGTACTTC
TRBJ2-3 - many TRBV29-1 CSVSDTTYFTDTQYF TGCAGCGTTTCGGACACGACCTATTTCACAGATACGCAGTATTTT
TRBJ2-7 - many TRBV27 CASSPYGGASSYEQYF TGTGCCAGCAGTCCCTATGGGGGGGCAAGCTCCTACGAGCAGTACTTC
TRBJ2-4 TRBD1 few TRBV6-5 CASSPDRGALNEQYF TGTGCCAGCAGTCCCGACAGGGGGGCCCTCAATGAGCAGTACTTC
TRBJ2-1 - - TRBV20-1 CSARTSTSTYNEQFF TGCAGTGCGAGGACGAGTACTTCGACCTACAATGAGCAGTTCTTC
TRBJ1-2 - few TRBV4-3 CASSQDRTGPEGGYTF TGCGCCAGCAGCCAAGATCGCACGGGCCCCGAAGGGGGCTACACCTTC
TRBJ1-2 TRBD1 - TRBV7-2 CASSLKAGGGYGYTF TGTGCCAGCAGCTTAAAAGCAGGGGGAGGCTATGGCTACACCTTC
TRBJ2-1 TRBD2 few TRBV5-1 CASSLLLAISYNEQFF TGCGCCAGCAGCCTGTTACTAGCGATCTCCTACAATGAGCAGTTCTTC
TRBJ1-1 - - TRBV3-1 CASSQTLGWRDFEAFF TGTGCCAGCAGCCAGACCCTAGGGTGGAGAGATTTTGAAGCTTTCTTT
TRBJ2-5 - - TRBV4-2 CASSLSGGRGVHETQYF TGTGCCAGCAGCCTCTCGGGAGGCAGGGGGGTCCATGAGACCCAGTACTTC
TRBJ2-5 - many TRBV20-1 CSALASQETQYF TGCAGTGCCCTAGCGAGCCAAGAGACCCAGTACTTC
TRBJ2-1 TRBD1 few TRBV27 CASSLSGTGGSYNEQFF TGTGCCAGCAGTTTATCTGGGACAGGGGGATCCTACAATGAGCAGTTCTTC
TRBJ1-2 - many TRBV27 CASSLQGPAYGYTF TGTGCCAGCAGCCTACAGGGTCCGGCCTATGGCTACACCTTC
TRBJ2-1 - - TRBV20-1 CSARVGVKYNEQFF TGCAGTGCTAGAGTGGGGGTGAAATACAATGAGCAGTTCTTC